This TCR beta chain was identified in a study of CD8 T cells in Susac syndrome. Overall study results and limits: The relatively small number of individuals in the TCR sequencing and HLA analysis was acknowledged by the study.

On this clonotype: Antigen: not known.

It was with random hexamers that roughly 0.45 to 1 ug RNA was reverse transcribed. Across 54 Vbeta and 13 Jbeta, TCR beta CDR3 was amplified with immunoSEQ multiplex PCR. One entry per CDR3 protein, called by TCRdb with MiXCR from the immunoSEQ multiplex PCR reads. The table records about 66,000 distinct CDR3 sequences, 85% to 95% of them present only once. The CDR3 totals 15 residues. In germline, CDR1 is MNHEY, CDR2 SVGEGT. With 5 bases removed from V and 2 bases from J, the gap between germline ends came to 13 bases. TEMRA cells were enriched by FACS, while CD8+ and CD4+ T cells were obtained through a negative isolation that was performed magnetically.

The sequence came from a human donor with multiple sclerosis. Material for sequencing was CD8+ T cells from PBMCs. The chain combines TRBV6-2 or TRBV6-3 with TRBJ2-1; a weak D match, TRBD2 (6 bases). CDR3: CASSAGTPAYNEQFF. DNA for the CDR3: TGTGCCAGCAGTGCCGGGACTCCTGCCTACAATGAGCAGTTCTTC.